The TCR beta chain described here comes from a study of T cell clones after liver transplantation. At the level of the study: HCV positivity affected three of eight recipients; the rest lacked autoimmune or viral indications. Tolerant meant at least one year fully off immunosuppression without liver enzymes above twice normal. Blood was drawn pre-transplant, before withdrawal, and after full or failed withdrawal.

Assay: immunoSEQ multiplex PCR; the TCRdb copy retains only in-frame clones and omits some. The table has more than 95,000 clones, about 80% seen once. In its sample, this clone was seen a few times. Germline CDR1 reads SNHLY; CDR2 reads FYNNEI. The length of the CDR3 is 17 residues. J gave up 0 bases and V 6 bases, and 8 bases lay outside the gene matches. Sequences were derived from CD4+ T cells from blood, sampled around 50 months after liver transplant. This clonotype was obtained from a human patient who received a liver transplant. The T cells may partly be graft donor cells. This chain joins TRBV2 and TRBJ2-2, with 9 bases lining up with TRBD1. The CDR3 region is CASSLWRDRANTGELFF. In DNA, the CDR3 is TGTGCCAGCAGCCTCTGGCGGGACAGGGCGAACACCGGGGAGCTGTTTTTT. Variable domain in full (rest from reference TRBV2 and TRBJ2-2): EPEVTQTPSHQVTQMGQEVILRCVPISNHLYFYWYRQILGQKVEFLVSFYNNEISEKSEIFDDQFSVERPDGSNFTLKIRSTKLEDSAMYFCASSLWRDRANTGELFFGEGSRLTVL.